This T cell receptor beta chain emerged from a study of immune characterization of retroperitoneal liposarcoma. This clonotype was detected ten times or more. Each CDR3 protein is one row after TCRdb ran MiXCR on the PCR reads. This table has roughly 10,000 distinct CDR3 sequences, less than 30% appearing once. The ends were cut back, 6 bases at V and 3 bases at J, with 11 bases in the middle. Germline V CDR1 and CDR2: SGHVS, FNYEAQ. The CDR3 is 13 residues long. V is TRBV7-6 and J is TRBJ2-5; D may be TRBD1 (5 bases). Sequences were obtained from tumor tissue. The receptor was isolated from a male donor with retroperitoneal liposarcoma. CDR3 residues: CASRPDREETQYF. The CDR3 region has the DNA TGTGCCAGCAGGCCAGACAGAGAAGAGACCCAGTACTTC.